Presented here are 15 T cell receptor beta chains from one specimen sequenced in a study of shared clonotypes between healthy human individuals. Using immunoSEQ multiplex PCR, the repertoire was profiled, and TCRdb retains in-frame clones only, with some absent. The sample lists 450,000 to 550,000 clones; more than 65% were seen once. Input material: PBMCs. The receptors here all came from a woman in her thirties or forties in good health. Some clones in this sample may be carry-over from other donors' samples.

This rearrangement joins TRBV4-3 to TRBJ2-2; 8 bases fit TRBD2. The V gene's germline CDR1 is LGHNA and CDR2 YSLEER. The V and J ends lost 1 base and 4 bases, in that order; junction bases with no gene match: 5. This CDR3 has 16 amino acids. CDR3 residues: CASSQVAGRGTGELFF. The CDR3 region has the DNA TGCGCCAGCAGCCAAGTGGCCGGGAGGGGCACCGGGGAGCTGTTTTTT.

The chain couples TRBV4-1 to TRBJ2-2, with D hard to call. This CDR3 spans 17 amino acids. In germline, CDR1 is MGHRA, CDR2 YSYEKL. V lost 0 bases, J lost 2 bases, and 13 bases lay in between. CDR3 bases: TGCGCCAGCAGCCAAGAGGCGGTGGGCTTTAACACCGGGGAGCTGTTTTTT. Translating it yields CASSQEAVGFNTGELFF.

The CDR3 region is CASSPLRRNTGELFF. The CDR3 DNA reads as TGTGCCAGCAGCCCTTTGAGGCGGAACACCGGGGAGCTGTTTTTT. The chain couples TRBV7-8 to TRBJ2-2; D call uncertain. In germline, CDR1 is SGHVS, CDR2 FQNEAQ. Trimming cost V 5 bases and J 1 base, with 11 bases left between them. The CDR3 is 15 residues long.

The V gene is TRBV11-2, the J gene TRBJ1-4; D is undetermined. The CDR3 has 12 residues. The germline V gene has CDR1 SGHAT and CDR2 FQNNGV. Trimming removed 2 bases from V and 8 bases from J, with 6 bases in between. The CDR3, as DNA: TGTGCCAGCAGCTTAAATAAAGAAAAACTGTTTTTT. Its translation: CASSLNKEKLFF. The full variable domain, completed using reference TRBV11-2 and TRBJ1-4, is EAGVAQSPRYKIIEKRQSVAFWCNPISGHATLYWYQQILGQGPKLLIQFQNNGVVDDSQLPKDRFSAERLKGVDSTLKIQPAKLEDSAVYLCASSLNKEKLFFGSGTQLSVL.

The gene calls are TRBV30 and TRBJ2-1; D is possibly TRBD2 (5 bases). Germline V lookup: CDR1 GTSNPN, CDR2 SVGIG (reference sequence). V was clipped by 5 bases and J by 0 bases, with 17 bases between them. The CDR3 extends over 16 amino acids. This CDR3 reads CAWVNPGLGSYNEQFF. The DNA for the CDR3 is TGTGCCTGGGTCAACCCTGGACTCGGCTCCTACAATGAGCAGTTCTTC.

The chain has TRBV6-5 and TRBJ2-1, with D tentatively TRBD2 (6 bases). CDR3 size: 14 residues. V lost 7 bases and J lost 6, with 16 bases in between. Germline CDR1 and CDR2: MNHEY and SVGAGI. CDR3: CASNSRGGGNEQFF. The CDR3 DNA is TGTGCCAGCAATTCCCGGGGAGGTGGCAATGAGCAGTTCTTC.

The chain recombines TRBV7-9 with TRBJ2-7; 8 bases are shared with TRBD2. V gave up 5 bases and J gave up 4 bases; unmatched junction bases: 22. Germline CDR1 reads SEHNR; CDR2 reads FQNEAQ (reference sequence). CDR3 length equals 19 residues. The CDR3 sequence: CASSTTMALAGGDVYEQYF. The CDR3 DNA reads as TGTGCCAGCAGCACTACTATGGCCCTAGCGGGCGGGGATGTATACGAGCAGTACTTC.

Here the CDR3 reads CASSSPGLTKGAFF. The CDR3 bases are TGTGCCAGCAGCTCCCCCGGACTCACCAAGGGGGCTTTCTTT. This sequence joins TRBV21-1 and TRBJ1-1. TRBV21-1 is a pseudogene locus. This CDR3 is built from 14 residues.

The chain has TRBV27 and TRBJ2-5, with D unresolved. Germline assignment: CDR1 MNHEY and CDR2 SMNVEV (reference sequence). V lost 5 bases and J lost 2, with 15 bases in between. The CDR3 is 15 residues long. CDR3 nucleotide sequence: TGTGCCAGCAGTGCCACCCGACTCCTTCAAGAGACCCAGTACTTC. It codes for CASSATRLLQETQYF.

The V call is TRBV11-2, the J call TRBJ2-5, with D tentatively TRBD1 (6 bases). The CDR3 runs to 15 residues. Germline V gene data show CDR1 as SGHAT and CDR2 as FQNNGV. V gave up 1 base and J gave up 1 base, with 10 bases separating them. The CDR3 DNA reads as TGTGCCAGCAGCTTAGCAGGGGCAGTCCAAGAGACCCAGTACTTC. This translates into CASSLAGAVQETQYF. Supplemented by reference TRBV11-2 and TRBJ2-5, the full variable domain reads EAGVAQSPRYKIIEKRQSVAFWCNPISGHATLYWYQQILGQGPKLLIQFQNNGVVDDSQLPKDRFSAERLKGVDSTLKIQPAKLEDSAVYLCASSLAGAVQETQYFGPGTRLLVL.

The chain is built from TRBV28 and TRBJ2-3, with D possibly matching TRBD2 (5 bases). The CDR3 sequence is 16 residues long. The germline V gene encodes CDR1 MDHEN and CDR2 SYDVKM. V lost 1 base and J lost 4, with 15 bases in between. CDR3 nucleotides: TGTGCCAGCAGTTTATTGACACATGAGGGCCCAGATACGCAGTATTTT. It is translated as CASSLLTHEGPDTQYF.

V usage is TRBV27 and J usage is TRBJ1-4; 10 bases are shared with TRBD1. Unmatched junction bases numbered 7, after V lost 6 bases and J lost 0 bases. Germline-derived CDR1 and CDR2 are MNHEY and SMNVEV (reference sequence). The CDR3 spans 17 residues. CDR3 sequence (DNA): TGTGCCAGCAGGCTAGAAGGACAGGGGGCAACTAATGAAAAACTGTTTTTT. This translates into CASRLEGQGATNEKLFF.

The chain combines TRBV15 with TRBJ2-5; the match to TRBD2 covers 8 bases. Losses at the gene ends were 4 bases for V and 5 bases for J; bases not matched to a gene: 15. Germline-derived CDR1 and CDR2 are LNHNV and YYDKDF (reference sequence). This CDR3 region has 17 residues. CDR3 loop: CATSTGDLAGSGETQYF. The CDR3 DNA sequence: TGTGCCACCAGCACTGGGGACTTAGCGGGATCGGGCGAGACCCAGTACTTC. The full variable domain, with the rest looked up from reference TRBV15 and TRBJ2-5, is DAMVIQNPRYQVTQFGKPVTLSCSQTLNHNVMYWYQQKSSQAPKLLFHYYDKDFNNEADTPDNFQSRRPNTSFCFLDIRSPGLGDTAMYLCATSTGDLAGSGETQYFGPGTRLLVL.

V usage is TRBV7-2 and J usage is TRBJ2-7; D remains ambiguous. Per germline, CDR1 SGHTA and CDR2 FQGNSA. The CDR3 consists of 13 residues. Trimming shortened V by 5 bases and J by 2 bases, and 10 bases separated the two germline ends. DNA of the CDR3: TGTGCCAGCAGCCCTGGTAGGGCCTACGAGCAGTACTTC. Translation: CASSPGRAYEQYF.

The V call is TRBV6-6, the J call TRBJ2-1, with TRBD2 as a possible D gene (6 bases). From germline, CDR1 is MNHNY and CDR2 SVGAGI (reference sequence). V lost 8 bases and J 8 bases, leaving 16 bases between the germline ends. The length of the CDR3 is 13 residues. CDR3 protein: CASRETQLDEQFF. CDR3 in DNA: TGTGCCAGCCGGGAGACCCAGTTGGATGAGCAGTTCTTC.